The source of this TCR beta chain is a study of response to subunit inactivated influenza vaccine. Study conclusions and caveats: T cells newly recruited by each seasonal influenza vaccination are few, the authors suggested.

The CDR3 loop spans 16 amino acids. V was cut by 1 base and J by 1 base, with 10 bases left in between. The germline CDR1 and CDR2 sequences are MNHEY and SMNVEV (reference sequence). As regards this clonotype: Its antigen is currently unknown.

TCRdb recomputed calls from the RT-PCR reads with MiXCR, one row per CDR3 protein. The table shows about half a million distinct CDR3 sequences, with approximately 24% occurring only once. Sequences were derived from CD4+ T cells sorted from PBMCs, sampled 5 days after vaccination. The sequence was collected from a man in his forties or fifties who received an inactivated influenza vaccine. The gene calls are TRBV27 and TRBJ2-2, with D uncertain. CDR3 protein: CASSLFWNKNTGELFF. The CDR3 DNA reads TGTGCCAGCAGTTTATTTTGGAATAAGAACACCGGGGAGCTGTTTTTT.